This T cell receptor (beta chain) was identified in a study of blood T cell repertoires in COVID-19. The protocol was immunoSEQ multiplex PCR, while the TCRdb copy is restricted to in-frame clones and leaves out a portion. The sample includes roughly 250,000 clones, about 90% of them seen just once. The sequence came from a woman between 18 and 29 years old who had recovered from COVID-19. Sample: PBMCs or T cells enriched from blood (not recorded which).

CDR3 residues: CASSIHRANYGYTF. The CDR3 DNA reads as TGTGCCAGTAGTATTCATCGGGCTAACTATGGCTACACCTTC. This chain links TRBV19 with TRBJ1-2; D call uncertain. This CDR3 comprises 14 residues. The V gene's germline CDR1 is LNHDA and CDR2 SQIVND (reference sequence). Trimming took off 3 bases at V and 0 bases at J, with 8 bases between the two ends.